This TCR beta chain emerged from a study of OX40 agonist ivuxolimab in advanced cancers. V lost 1 base and J lost 0, with 10 bases in between. CDR1 SEHNR and CDR2 FQNEAQ come from the germline V gene (reference sequence). This CDR3 contains 16 residues. Profiling relied on immunoSEQ multiplex PCR, and the TCRdb table lists in-frame clones only, not all of them. The sample lists around 60,000 clones, 75% to 85% occurring once. This receptor was taken from an adult with an advanced solid tumor such as melanoma, head and neck, liver or kidney cancer. V and J are TRBV7-9 and TRBJ2-1; D may be TRBD2 (5 bases). Sequencing was performed on CD4+ or CD8+ T cells sorted from blood, taken in a trial of the OX40 agonist ivuxolimab. CDR3 protein: CASSLGRASSYNEQFF. CDR3 nucleotides: TGTGCCAGCAGCTTAGGGCGGGCTAGCTCCTACAATGAGCAGTTCTTC.